The clone carrying this TCR beta chain has a handful of counts. Its antigen is unknown. Germline values: CDR1 DFQATT, CDR2 SNEGSKA (reference sequence). The CDR3 is 14 residues long. V gave up 1 base and J gave up 3 bases; unmatched junction bases: 4. They built TCR cDNA with 5'RACE template switching, a step that put in a universal primer site and UMIs. TCRdb redid the calling of the 5' RACE reads with MiXCR, one entry per CDR3 protein. The repertoire includes around 320,000 distinct CDR3 sequences, 7.5% to 9% of them detected once, and about 3.5% sits in the top ten. This specimen comes from a study of T cells after yellow fever vaccination. At the level of the study: When fractions had low cell numbers, they were prepared with SMART-Seq v4 Ultra Low Input. Study outcomes and limitations: Most primary-vaccination clones reappeared after the booster (just under 98% CD4, about 88% CD8). Overall, a small share of clonotypes was seen in both CD4 and CD8 compartments.

The clonotype originates from a man between 18 and 35 years old who received the YFV17D yellow fever vaccine. Specimen: CD4+ T cells sorted from PBMCs, collected 5 days after the yellow fever booster vaccination. The rearrangement uses TRBV20-1 and TRBJ2-7, with 9 bases fitting TRBD1. As DNA, the CDR3 is TGCAGTGCTAGAGCACCGGGACAGGGCTACGAGCAGTACTTC. As protein: CSARAPGQGYEQYF.